The 18 T cell receptor beta chains given below trace back to one sample, sequenced in a study of blood T cells in healthy people across ages. A second PCR of about 6 to 12 cycles used a sample-barcoded 5' primer and a J-beta primer mix. TCRdb itself ran the 5' RACE reads through MiXCR, one entry per CDR3 protein. The top ten clones hold around 4% of a sample with 1.5 million to 1.9 million distinct CDR3 sequences, about 45% of them seen once. The sample taken for sequencing was blood. The receptor source for this set is a woman under 30 in good health.

This clonotype was found a few times. The chain couples TRBV3-1 to TRBJ1-2; D is unresolved. Deletions cut 1 base from V and 7 bases from J, with 13 bases between. Per the germline V gene, CDR1 is LGHDT and CDR2 is YNNKEL (reference sequence). CDR3 length: 14 amino acids. CDR3: CASSQVPEERGYTF. The CDR3 nucleotides read TGTGCCAGCAGCCAAGTCCCTGAGGAGCGTGGCTACACCTTC.

This clonotype was observed a few times. V and J are TRBV12-3 or TRBV12-4 and TRBJ1-1; 9 nucleotides agree with TRBD1. J lost 4 bases, V lost 5 bases, and 8 bases had no gene match. The CDR3 loop spans 15 amino acids. CDR3 bases: TGTGCCAGCAGTCTCACCGGGACAGGGAGCACTGAAGCTTTCTTT. It yields the protein CASSLTGTGSTEAFF.

Only one count was recorded for this clonotype. This chain connects TRBV9 to TRBJ2-3; either TRBD1 or TRBD2 may supply D (6 bases each). The V gene's germline CDR1 is SGDLS and CDR2 YYNGEE. The CDR3 sequence is 16 residues long. Trimming removed 0 bases at V and 1 base at J, with 12 bases between. CDR3 region: CASSVGGGFGTDTQYF. In DNA form, the CDR3 reads TGTGCCAGCAGCGTAGGAGGGGGGTTTGGCACAGATACGCAGTATTTT. The whole variable domain, filled in from reference TRBV9 and TRBJ2-3, reads DSGVTQTPKHLITATGQRVTLRCSPRSGDLSVYWYQQSLDQGLQFLIQYYNGEERAKGNILERFSAQQFPDLHSELNLSSLELGDSALYFCASSVGGGFGTDTQYFGPGTRLTVL.

The J gene is TRBJ2-7, the V gene TRBV6-1; 8 bases agree with TRBD1. CDR1 and CDR2 from the germline V gene are MNHNS and SASEGT. With V trimmed by 10 bases and J by 2 bases, 10 bases remained unmatched. The CDR3 is 14 amino acids. The CDR3 sequence: CATSVDRGPYEQYF. The CDR3 DNA reads TGTGCCACATCCGTCGACAGGGGTCCCTACGAGCAGTACTTC.

The chain uses TRBV28 and TRBJ2-4; tentative D call: TRBD2 (6 bases). The better agreement between TRBJ2-5 and the DNA end casts doubt on the J call. Germline CDR1 and CDR2: MDHEN and SYDVKM. The CDR3 runs 15 residues. The CDR3 protein is CASSLPLATEETQYF. The CDR3 bases are TGTGCCAGCAGTCTCCCCCTAGCGACCGAAGAGACCCAGTACTTC.

The table lists this clonotype with many counts. The gene calls are TRBV3-1 and TRBJ2-1; 8 bases agree with TRBD2. The CDR3 loop spans 14 amino acids. The germline V gene has CDR1 LGHDT and CDR2 YNNKEL (reference sequence). The V gene end was trimmed by 6 bases and the J gene end by 3 bases; junction bases not matched to a gene: 4. CDR3 DNA sequence: TGTGCCAGCAGGTCTAGCGGGTACTACAATGAGCAGTTCTTC. This translates into CASRSSGYYNEQFF.

This clonotype was seen only a few times. J is TRBJ2-7 and V is TRBV6-5; no reliable D call. CDR1 is MNHEY and CDR2 is SVGAGI in the germline V gene. Trimming shortened V by 8 bases and J by 0 bases, and 17 bases separated the two germline ends. The length of the CDR3 is 15 residues. As DNA, the CDR3 is TGTGCCAGCGGGCCGCGGCGGTACCTCTCCTACGAGCAGTACTTC. This sequence encodes CASGPRRYLSYEQYF.

The chain has TRBV5-1 and TRBJ2-7; maybe TRBD2 (5 bases). CDR1 SGHRS and CDR2 YFSETQ come from the germline V gene. V gave up 4 bases and J gave up 4 bases, with 18 bases separating them. The CDR3 has 15 residues. The DNA of the CDR3 is TGCGCCAGCAGCACCGTGCCGGGGTTCAGATACGAGCAGTACTTC. Amino acids: CASSTVPGFRYEQYF.

This clonotype was detected only a few times. V gene TRBV7-9 combines with J gene TRBJ2-1; D could derive from TRBD1 or TRBD2 (5 bases each). V lost 3 bases, J lost 1 base, and 10 bases lay in between. The CDR3 runs to 15 residues. Germline V gene data show CDR1 as SEHNR and CDR2 as FQNEAQ (reference sequence). The CDR3 sequence: CASSLGVQSYNEQFF. CDR3 nucleotides: TGTGCCAGCAGCTTGGGGGTCCAGTCCTACAATGAGCAGTTCTTC.

This sequence joins TRBV7-8 and TRBJ2-4, with D possibly matching TRBD1 (7 bases). The ends were cut back, 3 bases at V and 3 bases at J, with 15 bases in the middle. Germline loops: CDR1 SGHVS, CDR2 FQNEAQ. The CDR3 consists of 16 residues. CDR3 protein: CASSLGVRGVKNIQYF. The CDR3 nucleotides are TGTGCCAGCAGCTTGGGGGTCAGGGGGGTCAAAAACATTCAGTACTTC.

The gene calls are TRBV3-1 and TRBJ2-7; TRBD2 matches 7 bases. The DNA end is a closer match to TRBJ2-5, so the J assignment may be wrong. This CDR3 has 17 residues. CDR1 is LGHDT and CDR2 is YNNKEL in the germline V gene (reference sequence). The CDR3 is CASSQDLASGRKETQYF. Here the CDR3 DNA reads TGTGCCAGCAGCCAAGATCTGGCTAGCGGAAGGAAAGAGACCCAGTACTTC.

The chain employs TRBV6-2 or TRBV6-3 and TRBJ2-1; 7 bases match TRBD2. Germline V gene data show CDR1 as MNHEY and CDR2 as SVGEGT. This CDR3 contains 11 residues. With V trimmed by 2 bases and J by 13 bases, 2 bases remained unmatched. The CDR3 is CASSYGLDQFF. The CDR3 region has the DNA TGTGCCAGCAGTTACGGACTAGATCAGTTCTTC.

The chain has TRBV29-1 and TRBJ2-1; D is ambiguous. Germline-derived CDR1 and CDR2 are SQVTM and ANQGSEA. The V gene lost 5 bases and the J gene lost 11 bases, with 16 bases spanning the gap. This CDR3 is built from 12 residues. DNA of the CDR3: TGCAGCGTTCTATTTATGACTGATAAGCAGTTCTTC. Amino acids: CSVLFMTDKQFF.

The rearrangement links TRBV4-1 to TRBJ1-1, with D possibly being TRBD1 (5 bases). The germline CDR1 and CDR2 sequences are MGHRA and YSYEKL. The CDR3 has 15 amino acids. Between the trimmed V and J ends, which lost 3 bases and 1 base, there was a span of 12 bases. For the CDR3, the DNA is TGCGCCAGCAGCCAGTTCGGGGGAAGGAACACTGAAGCTTTCTTT. Translated, it gives CASSQFGGRNTEAFF.

V gene TRBV7-2 combines with J gene TRBJ1-2, with 7 bases lining up with TRBD1. The CDR3 length is 15 residues. The V and J ends lost 5 bases and 6 bases, in that order; junction bases with no gene match: 12. Germline loops: CDR1 SGHTA, CDR2 FQGNSA. CDR3 in amino acids: CASSLLPGQAHGYTF. In DNA, the CDR3 is TGTGCCAGCAGCCTACTGCCCGGACAGGCACATGGCTACACCTTC.

The chain employs TRBV2 and TRBJ2-1; 9 nucleotides match TRBD2. The better agreement between TRBJ2-7 and the DNA end casts doubt on the J call. Germline loops: CDR1 SNHLY, CDR2 FYNNEI. The CDR3 has 16 residues. CDR3 in amino acids: CASSDPSGVFYNEQYF. CDR3 in DNA: TGTGCCAGCAGTGACCCTAGCGGGGTCTTCTACAATGAGCAGTACTTC.

The chain couples TRBV4-3 to TRBJ2-7; 9 bases fit TRBD2. Germline values: CDR1 LGHNA, CDR2 YSLEER. The CDR3 is made up of 15 amino acids. The junction had 6 bases not matched to a gene; V was cut back by 3 bases and J by 3 bases. CDR3 amino acids: CASSQGSGGNYEQYF. The CDR3 DNA reads as TGCGCCAGCAGCCAGGGGAGCGGGGGGAACTACGAGCAGTACTTC.

The rearrangement joins TRBV12-3 or TRBV12-4 to TRBJ2-2; the D gene could be TRBD1 or TRBD2 (6 bases each). This CDR3 comprises 13 residues. Trimming took 5 bases from V and 6 from J, leaving 10 bases between them. This CDR3 reads CASSRGEAGELFF. As DNA, the CDR3 is TGTGCCAGCAGTAGGGGGGAGGCCGGGGAGCTGTTTTTT.